Included here is one T cell receptor (beta chain) sequence, with context. This sample was included in a study of blood T cell repertoires in COVID-19. Study-wide background: Samples came from the United States, Italy and Spain, spanning acute and convalescent COVID-19.

Original methodology: Amplification of reference gene primers provided the estimated nucleated cell counts. The table came from immunoSEQ multiplex PCR; TCRdb's copy has only in-frame clones and leaves some out. From that table come the V and J calls and clone size; the DNA was used to work out D and trimming. The table shows around 310,000 clones, with around 91% occurring only once. All enrollees were about 18 to 89 years old and from some 24 US areas. Assignment of participants to cohorts was predicated upon participant-reported clinical history. CDR3 length: 13 amino acids. CDR1 SGHTA and CDR2 FQGTGA come from the germline V gene. V lost 8 bases, J lost 5 bases, and 12 bases lay in between.

The source material was PBMCs or T cells enriched from blood (not recorded which). This rearrangement joins TRBV7-3 to TRBJ2-2; tentative D call: TRBD1 (5 bases). This TCR was recovered from a middle-aged woman who had recovered from COVID-19. CDR3 nucleotides: TGTGCCAGCGGCGTAGGGGTAACCGGGGAGCTGTTTTTT. The encoded protein is CASGVGVTGELFF.